Below, 20 T cell receptor beta chains from the same sample are listed, as sequenced in a study of T-cell reconstitution after alpha-beta-depleted transplantation in children. Unique molecular identifiers were built into the TCRbeta library. TCRdb ran MiXCR on the PCR reads and lists one entry per CDR3 protein. The sample lists about 440,000 distinct CDR3 sequences; over 40% were seen once. Sequenced here: PBMCs, sampled before TCRalphabeta/CD19-depleted stem cell transplant. These receptors were obtained from a girl aged 2 to 9 with aplastic anemia, due to receive a stem cell transplant.

This clonotype was seen ten or more times. The chain uses TRBV2 and TRBJ1-2; D uncertain. The ends were cut back, 5 bases at V and 0 bases at J, with 7 bases in the middle. CDR1 is SNHLY and CDR2 is FYNNEI in the germline V gene. The CDR3 extends over 13 amino acids. The CDR3 is CASSPGTNYGYTF. CDR3 sequence (DNA): TGTGCCAGCAGTCCCGGGACTAACTATGGCTACACCTTC.

The sample holds a few counts of this clonotype. The chain combines TRBV20-1 with TRBJ2-7, with 8 bases aligning to TRBD2. The V and J ends lost 3 bases and 3 bases, in that order; junction bases with no gene match: 1. Germline assignment: CDR1 DFQATT and CDR2 SNEGSKA (reference sequence). The CDR3 is 12 residues long. This CDR3 reads CSASAGGYEQYF. DNA of the CDR3: TGCAGTGCTAGTGCGGGGGGCTACGAGCAGTACTTC.

This clonotype occurred a few times. The chain combines TRBV5-1 with TRBJ1-1; no reliable D call. Trimming stripped 3 bases from V and 1 base from J, with 10 bases between. CDR3 length: 14 residues. Germline V CDR1 and CDR2: SGHRS, YFSETQ. CDR3 sequence reads: CASSYGPSNTEAFF. For the CDR3, the DNA is TGCGCCAGCAGCTACGGACCTTCGAACACTGAAGCTTTCTTT.

This clonotype was recorded a few times. The chain carries TRBV18 and TRBJ2-5; no clear D gene. Looked up from germline, CDR1 is KGHSH and CDR2 is LQKENI. Trimming took 4 bases from V and 4 from J, leaving 7 bases between them. This CDR3 is 12 amino acids long. The CDR3 DNA follows: TGTGCCAGCTCACGGGGTGTAGAGACCCAGTACTTC. Amino acid sequence: CASSRGVETQYF.

This clonotype occurred many times. The chain is built from TRBV7-9 and TRBJ1-2, with TRBD1 as a possible D gene (6 bases). Deletions cut 5 bases from V and 1 base from J, with 11 bases between. The CDR3 loop spans 14 amino acids. CDR1 is SEHNR and CDR2 is FQNEAQ in the germline V gene (reference sequence). The CDR3 bases are TGTGCCAGCAGCCCAGGGGCAGATAACTATGGCTACACCTTC. This sequence encodes CASSPGADNYGYTF.

This clonotype was counted a single time. J is TRBJ2-1 and V is TRBV20-1, with 9 bases matching TRBD2. The CDR3 is 17 amino acids. CDR1 and CDR2 (germline): DFQATT, SNEGSKA (reference sequence). The V gene end was trimmed by 2 bases and the J gene end by 4 bases; junction bases not matched to a gene: 12. CDR3 sequence: CSARLTSGRRAYNEQFF. The DNA of the CDR3 is TGCAGTGCTAGACTGACTAGCGGTAGAAGGGCATACAATGAGCAGTTCTTC.

This clonotype was observed a handful of times. The V and J genes are TRBV18 and TRBJ1-1, with a weak D call TRBD1 (6 bases). Germline assignment: CDR1 KGHSH and CDR2 LQKENI. The CDR3 has 13 amino acids. With 4 bases removed from V and 2 bases from J, the gap between germline ends came to 8 bases. The CDR3 sequence is CASSRTDNTEAFF. The CDR3 nucleotides are TGTGCCAGCTCACGGACAGACAACACTGAAGCTTTCTTT.

The chain joins TRBV29-1 to TRBJ2-1; D is unresolved. The V and J ends lost 4 bases and 4 bases respectively, with 8 bases between them. Germline CDR1 SQVTM, CDR2 ANQGSEA. CDR3 length equals 12 residues. CDR3 in DNA: TGCAGCGTTGTTCTGGGTTACAATGAGCAGTTCTTC. This translates into CSVVLGYNEQFF.

The chain couples TRBV5-1 to TRBJ2-7, with 9 bases aligning to TRBD2. This CDR3 has 14 residues. The trim removed 5 bases at V and 0 bases at J, leaving 3 bases unmatched. Germline CDR1 SGHRS, CDR2 YFSETQ. DNA for the CDR3: TGCGCCAGCAGTTCTAGCGGGGTCTCCTACGAGCAGTACTTC. Encoded protein: CASSSSGVSYEQYF.

This clonotype was seen at least ten times. V is TRBV6-1 and J is TRBJ1-5; 8 bases map to TRBD1. The CDR3 extends over 14 amino acids. Germline V gene sequence: CDR1 MNHNS, CDR2 SASEGT. The junction had 1 base not matched to a gene; V was cut back by 5 bases and J by 1 base. The CDR3 sequence is CASSRQGSNQPQHF. The CDR3 DNA sequence: TGTGCCAGCAGTCGACAGGGGAGCAATCAGCCCCAGCATTTT.

There are a few counts of this clonotype. The chain uses TRBV4-1 and TRBJ2-3; D is possibly TRBD1 or TRBD2 (6 bases each). Germline lookup yields CDR1 MGHRA and CDR2 YSYEKL. Trimming removed 3 bases from V and 5 bases from J, with 21 bases in between. CDR3 size: 17 residues. CDR3 amino acids: CASSQVRRDMVRDTQYF. CDR3 DNA: TGCGCCAGCAGCCAGGTTCGGCGGGACATGGTAAGAGATACGCAGTATTTT.

V gene TRBV20-1 combines with J gene TRBJ2-3, with D perhaps matching TRBD1 (6 bases). V was shortened by 3 bases and J by 6 bases, with 19 bases between the two germline ends. The CDR3 sequence is 15 residues long. CDR1 is DFQATT, CDR2 SNEGSKA, per germline (reference sequence). CDR3 sequence reads: CSARPLTGPSDTQYF. CDR3 DNA sequence: TGCAGTGCTAGGCCCCTGACAGGTCCATCCGATACGCAGTATTTT.

The chain has TRBV20-1 and TRBJ1-2, with D uncertain. The CDR3 spans 16 residues. V lost 0 bases to trimming and J lost 5 bases, with 19 bases between them. Germline-derived CDR1 and CDR2 are DFQATT and SNEGSKA (reference sequence). The CDR3 reads CSARDSTVGSFYGYTF. CDR3 DNA: TGCAGTGCTAGAGATTCGACGGTAGGGAGTTTTTATGGCTACACCTTC.

The chain is built from TRBV27 and TRBJ1-1; tentatively, D is TRBD1 (6 bases). Germline CDR1 is MNHEY and CDR2 is SMNVEV (reference sequence). The CDR3 runs to 15 residues. Trimming removed 8 bases from V and 3 bases from J, with 19 bases in between. CDR3 region: CASSPAPRGDTEAFF. The CDR3 bases are TGTGCCAGCTCCCCGGCCCCCAGGGGCGACACTGAAGCTTTCTTT.

In DNA form, the CDR3 reads TGTGCCAGCCGGGACCGGGTCTACAATGAGCAGTTCTTC. Translation: CASRDRVYNEQFF. J is TRBJ2-1 and V is TRBV6-1; D assignment may be TRBD1 or TRBD2 (5 bases each). The CDR3 has 13 amino acids. V was pared by 8 bases and J by 3 bases, with 11 bases between. Germline CDR1 is MNHNS and CDR2 is SASEGT.

This clonotype showed up just a few times. This rearrangement joins TRBV29-1 to TRBJ2-5; the match to TRBD1 covers 9 bases. V gave up 4 bases and J gave up 5 bases; unmatched junction bases: 8. The CDR3 totals 14 residues. Germline V lookup: CDR1 SQVTM, CDR2 ANQGSEA. As DNA, the CDR3 is TGCAGCGTTGGGCGGACAGGGGCGGCGGAGACCCAGTACTTC. Residues: CSVGRTGAAETQYF.

The chain couples TRBV7-9 to TRBJ2-2; weak D call: TRBD2 (6 bases). V was shortened by 2 bases and J by 8 bases, with 18 bases between the two germline ends. The CDR3 sequence is 16 residues long. Germline V gives CDR1 SEHNR, CDR2 FQNEAQ (reference sequence). The CDR3, as DNA: TGTGCCAGCAGCTTATTCCCCAGCGGGCCCGGGGGGGAGCTGTTTTTT. Translated, it gives CASSLFPSGPGGELFF.

This clonotype appeared a single time. The rearrangement uses TRBV7-6 and TRBJ2-3; D tentatively reads TRBD1 or TRBD2 (5 bases each). V shed 3 bases and J shed 1 base, with 8 bases lying between them. Germline CDR1 is SGHVS and CDR2 is FNYEAQ. The CDR3 totals 14 residues. The CDR3 reads CASSFRDGTDTQYF. Written as DNA, the CDR3 is TGTGCCAGCAGCTTCAGGGACGGCACAGATACGCAGTATTTT.

This clonotype was seen only once. V is TRBV12-3 or TRBV12-4 and J is TRBJ1-6; tentative D call: TRBD1 (6 bases). The CDR3 spans 14 residues. The V end lost 9 bases, the J end lost 9 bases, and 18 bases lay between the germline ends. In DNA, the CDR3 is TGTGCCAGTTGCCTCGGGACACGTTTTTCACCCCTCCACTTT. As protein: CASCLGTRFSPLHF.

This sequence joins TRBV4-1 and TRBJ2-7; 8 bases are shared with TRBD1. Germline CDR1 MGHRA, CDR2 YSYEKL. This CDR3 has 15 amino acids. The V and J ends lost 3 bases and 0 bases, in that order; junction bases with no gene match: 4. The CDR3 loop reads CASSQGQDSSYEQYF. Written as DNA, the CDR3 is TGCGCCAGCAGCCAGGGACAGGATAGCTCCTACGAGCAGTACTTC.